This T cell receptor (beta chain) was captured by sequencing in a study of T cell repertoires in cytomegalovirus infection. About the study: In public TCR beta signatures, there were indications of both CMV infection and matching HLA type.

Study results and limitations: CMV carriers having the relevant HLA were flagged by cumulative public TCR beta family frequency. HLA-C-restricted, CMV-specific TCR beta clonotypes were dominant ex vivo.

The V end was cut by 9 bases, the J end by 6 bases, with 12 bases between. The CDR3 length is 12 residues. From germline, CDR1 is MDHEN and CDR2 SYDVKM. Turning to this clonotype: Its antigen is not known.

Each CDR3 protein is one row after TCRdb ran MiXCR on the reads. The sample includes roughly 720,000 distinct CDR3 sequences, under 40% seen only once; the top ten take about 2.8%. Material: PBMCs. The chain couples TRBV28 to TRBJ1-5, with D hard to call. The TCR was taken from a human donor in good health (CMV status not recorded). Some clones in this sample may be carry-over from other donors' samples. CDR3 amino acids: CASLRLGQPQHF. The CDR3 DNA is TGTGCCAGTCTGAGGCTGGGTCAGCCCCAGCATTTT.